This is a list of T cell receptor beta chains from one sample in a study of blood T cells in healthy people across ages. TCRdb re-called the 5' RACE reads through MiXCR, storing one row per CDR3 protein. The sample records around 970,000 distinct CDR3 sequences, roughly 51% being singletons. The specimen sequenced was blood. The receptors derive from a woman in her sixties in good health. Both conserved end residues are part of each CDR3. The order of the fields is V gene, D gene, clone size, J gene, CDR3 protein, CDR3 DNA. The D gene is left open where the match is weak. A row's size may be missing; if present it is once, few, many or a size class.

V: TRBV20-1; D: TRBD1; size: few; J: TRBJ2-7; CDR3: CSARPQGDPTSEQYF; DNA: TGCAGTGCTAGACCCCAGGGGGATCCAACGAGCGAGCAGTACTTC
V: TRBV4-3; D: TRBD1; size: -; J: TRBJ1-5; CDR3: CASSQGGDRGVSGNQPQHF; DNA: TGCGCCAGCAGCCAAGGGGGGGACAGGGGAGTATCGGGCAATCAGCCCCAGCATTTT
V: TRBV20-1; D: -; size: few; J: TRBJ2-7; CDR3: CSAKSAPRGNYEQYF; DNA: TGCAGTGCTAAGAGTGCCCCCCGGGGTAACTACGAGCAGTACTTC
V: TRBV7-8; D: -; size: few; J: TRBJ2-5; CDR3: CASSSGPPARKETQYF; DNA: TGTGCCAGCAGCTCGGGACCCCCTGCGAGAAAAGAGACCCAGTACTTC
V: TRBV2; D: TRBD1; size: -; J: TRBJ1-4; CDR3: CASKGPGDRNEKLFF; DNA: TGTGCCAGCAAGGGTCCTGGGGACAGAAATGAAAAACTGTTTTTT
V: TRBV5-1; D: -; size: -; J: TRBJ2-6; CDR3: CASSVDGNGANVLTF; DNA: TGCGCCAGCAGCGTAGATGGAAATGGGGCCAACGTCCTGACTTTC
V: TRBV21-1; D: -; size: few; J: TRBJ2-5; CDR3: CASNTKGAKETQYF; DNA: TGTGCCAGCAACACAAAGGGGGCGAAAGAGACCCAGTACTTC
V: TRBV9; D: -; size: -; J: TRBJ2-1; CDR3: CASSVGFLKDNEQFF; DNA: TGTGCCAGCAGCGTAGGATTCCTCAAGGACAATGAGCAGTTCTTC
V: TRBV27; D: TRBD2; size: many; J: TRBJ2-7; CDR3: CASSLLGMTSGTVAEQYF; DNA: TGTGCCAGCAGTTTATTGGGTATGACTAGCGGGACAGTCGCCGAGCAGTACTTC
V: TRBV7-9; D: -; size: few; J: TRBJ2-7; CDR3: CATRPEQGEPYEQYF; DNA: TGTGCCACTAGACCTGAACAAGGGGAGCCCTACGAGCAGTACTTC
V: TRBV4-3; D: -; size: few; J: TRBJ1-4; CDR3: CASSQAAGGSATNEKLFF; DNA: TGCGCCAGCAGCCAAGCTGCAGGCGGATCAGCAACTAATGAAAAACTGTTTTTT
V: TRBV10-3; D: -; size: -; J: TRBJ1-3; CDR3: CAISEVRPAGHTIYF; DNA: TGTGCCATCAGTGAAGTTCGGCCAGCGGGACACACCATATATTTT
V: TRBV13; D: TRBD1; size: -; J: TRBJ1-6; CDR3: CASSFKGASPNSPLHF; DNA: TGTGCCAGCAGCTTCAAGGGGGCCTCCCCTAATTCACCCCTCCACTTT
V: TRBV3-1; D: TRBD2; size: -; J: TRBJ2-5; CDR3: CASSQERGAGVSETQYF; DNA: TGTGCCAGCAGCCAAGAAAGGGGAGCGGGAGTTTCAGAGACCCAGTACTTC
V: TRBV10-3; D: -; size: -; J: TRBJ1-1; CDR3: CAISEHTSGTEAFF; DNA: TGTGCCATCAGTGAACACACCTCGGGGACTGAAGCTTTCTTT
V: TRBV5-6; D: -; size: few; J: TRBJ1-5; CDR3: CASSAHDNQPQHF; DNA: TGTGCCAGCAGCGCACACGATAATCAGCCCCAGCATTTT
V: TRBV19; D: -; size: -; J: TRBJ2-7; CDR3: CASTQGHRSGYEQYF; DNA: TGTGCCAGTACTCAAGGGCACAGAAGCGGCTACGAGCAGTACTTC
V: TRBV28; D: TRBD1; size: -; J: TRBJ2-7; CDR3: CASSVQGASVYEQYF; DNA: TGTGCCAGCAGTGTCCAGGGGGCAAGCGTCTACGAGCAGTACTTC
V: TRBV27; D: -; size: -; J: TRBJ1-5; CDR3: CASSFGLYGNQPQHF; DNA: TGTGCCAGCAGCTTCGGACTTTACGGCAATCAGCCCCAGCATTTT
V: TRBV5-1; D: -; size: -; J: TRBJ2-2; CDR3: CASSLAGGRALTNTGELFF; DNA: TGCGCCAGCAGCTTGGCGGGCGGCAGGGCCCTCACGAACACCGGGGAGCTGTTTTTT
V: TRBV27; D: TRBD1; size: few; J: TRBJ2-3; CDR3: CASGLKTQGPLTDTQYF; DNA: TGTGCCAGCGGTTTAAAGACACAGGGGCCCCTCACAGATACGCAGTATTTT
V: TRBV14; D: -; size: -; J: TRBJ2-7; CDR3: CASSQGSGKGHNEQYF; DNA: TGTGCCAGCAGCCAAGGTAGCGGAAAAGGTCACAATGAGCAGTACTTC
V: TRBV4-1; D: -; size: few; J: TRBJ2-5; CDR3: CASSHAPPLGVGTQYF; DNA: TGCGCCAGCAGCCACGCACCCCCTTTGGGGGTGGGGACCCAGTACTTC
V: TRBV6-1; D: -; size: -; J: TRBJ2-2; CDR3: CASSEDPNTGELFF; DNA: TGTGCCAGCAGTGAAGATCCGAACACCGGGGAGCTGTTTTTT
V: TRBV28; D: -; size: few; J: TRBJ2-6; CDR3: CASSFAGSGANVLTF; DNA: TGTGCCAGCAGTTTCGCGGGCTCTGGGGCCAACGTCCTGACTTTC
V: TRBV7-6; D: TRBD1; size: -; J: TRBJ2-7; CDR3: CASSLAGTGIREQYF; DNA: TGTGCCAGCAGCTTAGCCGGGACAGGGATTCGCGAGCAGTACTTC
V: TRBV6-5; D: TRBD2; size: many; J: TRBJ2-7; CDR3: CASRRGYEQYF; DNA: TGTGCCAGCAGGCGGGGGTACGAGCAGTACTTC
V: TRBV4-2; D: TRBD2; size: -; J: TRBJ2-1; CDR3: CASSQRSGGAYNEQFF; DNA: TGTGCCAGCAGCCAACGATCCGGGGGGGCCTACAATGAGCAGTTCTTC
V: TRBV7-2; D: -; size: few; J: TRBJ2-3; CDR3: CASSPEGRFTDTQYF; DNA: TGTGCCAGCAGCCCAGAGGGCCGATTCACAGATACGCAGTATTTT
V: TRBV20-1; D: -; size: -; J: TRBJ1-2; CDR3: CSARMVPATAMGYTF; DNA: TGCAGTGCTAGAATGGTGCCAGCTACAGCTATGGGCTACACCTTC
V: TRBV29-1; D: -; size: once; J: TRBJ2-4; CDR3: CSVVPTRNEQYF; DNA: TGCAGCGTTGTCCCCACGCGAAATGAGCAGTACTTC
V: TRBV20-1; D: TRBD2; size: -; J: TRBJ2-1; CDR3: CSAGDLVAGRENEQFF; DNA: TGCAGTGCTGGAGATTTGGTAGCGGGAAGGGAAAATGAGCAGTTCTTC
V: TRBV28; D: TRBD1; size: -; J: TRBJ2-2; CDR3: CATLLPRGTNTGELFF; DNA: TGTGCCACTTTACTGCCCAGGGGGACGAACACCGGGGAGCTGTTTTTT
V: TRBV13; D: TRBD2; size: few; J: TRBJ2-1; CDR3: CASSLPSGSDNEQFF; DNA: TGTGCCAGCAGCTTACCCAGCGGGAGCGACAATGAGCAGTTCTTC
V: TRBV4-1; D: -; size: -; J: TRBJ2-3; CDR3: CASSQDSFRGDTQYF; DNA: TGCGCCAGCAGCCAAGATTCCTTTCGAGGAGATACGCAGTATTTT
V: TRBV28; D: -; size: -; J: TRBJ2-7; CDR3: CASRSGRPYEQYF; DNA: TGTGCCAGCAGATCGGGACGACCCTACGAGCAGTACTTC
V: TRBV29-1; D: TRBD2; size: -; J: TRBJ2-7; CDR3: CSVGLAGFYNEQYF; DNA: TGCAGCGTTGGCCTAGCGGGCTTCTACAATGAGCAGTACTTC
V: TRBV2; D: TRBD2; size: -; J: TRBJ2-1; CDR3: CASRQRFLAAYNEQFF; DNA: TGTGCCAGCAGACAGAGGTTTCTAGCGGCTTACAATGAGCAGTTCTTC
V: TRBV6-1; D: TRBD2; size: few; J: TRBJ2-5; CDR3: CASNLAGKETQYF; DNA: TGTGCCAGCAATTTAGCGGGAAAAGAGACCCAGTACTTC
V: TRBV6-2/TRBV6-3; D: -; size: -; J: TRBJ2-7; CDR3: CASLHGEFSYEQYF; DNA: TGTGCCAGCCTCCACGGGGAGTTCTCCTACGAGCAGTACTTC
V: TRBV12-3/TRBV12-4; D: TRBD1; size: -; J: TRBJ2-3; CDR3: CASSLDRNRADTQYF; DNA: TGTGCCAGCAGCCTGGACAGGAATAGGGCAGATACGCAGTATTTT
V: TRBV12-3/TRBV12-4; D: TRBD2; size: -; J: TRBJ2-7; CDR3: CASSPGDSGTSGSNWYEQYF; DNA: TGTGCCAGCAGTCCCGGCGACTCGGGGACTAGCGGGAGTAATTGGTACGAGCAGTACTTC
V: TRBV6-4; D: -; size: few; J: TRBJ2-1; CDR3: CASTGNEQFF; DNA: TGTGCCAGCACCGGCAATGAGCAGTTCTTC
V: TRBV5-1; D: TRBD1; size: -; J: TRBJ2-5; CDR3: CASSLGQGASSAQYF; DNA: TGCGCCAGCAGCTTGGGACAGGGGGCTTCATCCGCCCAGTACTTC
V: TRBV5-6; D: -; size: -; J: TRBJ2-7; CDR3: CASSLRRSLKIYEQYF; DNA: TGTGCCAGCAGCCTGCGGAGGTCCCTCAAAATTTACGAGCAGTACTTC
V: TRBV9; D: -; size: many; J: TRBJ2-3; CDR3: CASSVGPGDTQYF; DNA: TGTGCCAGCAGCGTAGGCCCTGGAGATACGCAGTATTTT
V: TRBV7-2; D: -; size: -; J: TRBJ2-5; CDR3: CASSFDGQQETQYF; DNA: TGTGCCAGCAGCTTTGACGGACAGCAAGAGACCCAGTACTTC
V: TRBV7-2; D: TRBD2; size: few; J: TRBJ2-5; CDR3: CASSHGLAGETQYF; DNA: TGTGCCAGCAGTCATGGACTAGCGGGAGAGACCCAGTACTTC
V: TRBV7-2; D: TRBD2; size: -; J: TRBJ2-3; CDR3: CPSSLTGGTASGDTQYF; DNA: TGTCCCAGCAGCTTAACCGGGGGGACCGCTTCCGGGGATACGCAGTATTTT